The T cell receptor beta chain under discussion was sequenced for a study of blood T cell repertoires in COVID-19. Per the authors' pipeline: Nucleated cell counts were estimated from reference gene primer amplification. Generated by immunoSEQ multiplex PCR, the TCRdb table keeps only in-frame clones and is missing some. That table furnishes V, J and clone size, whereas the DNA furnished D and trimming. The data contain 35,000 to 50,000 clones, about 76% of them singletons. The CDR3 runs 12 residues. V was trimmed by 4 bases and J by 9 bases, leaving 13 bases between them. Germline CDR1 reads LGHDT; CDR2 reads YNNKEL (reference sequence).

The sequence came from a man aged 65 to 79 with active or convalescent COVID-19. Sample: peripheral blood. The chain uses TRBV3-1 (or the pseudogene TRBV3-2) and TRBJ2-7, with TRBD2 as a possible D gene (5 bases). The CDR3 loop is CASSLGESAQYF. The CDR3 coding sequence is TGTGCCAGCAGCCTCGGGGAATCCGCGCAGTACTTC.